These 8 T cell receptor beta chains share one sample of origin, sequenced in a study of Graves' ophthalmopathy and Graves' hyperthyroidism. CDR3 regions of TCR beta were amplified from RNA transcripts. HTBI-primed RT-PCR formed the first round, and a multiplex PCR formed the second. A single record per CDR3 protein comes from TCRdb applying MiXCR to the multiplex PCR reads. The repertoire holds over a million distinct CDR3 sequences, with about 36% as singletons. Sequencing was carried out using peripheral blood or thyroid tissue (not recorded which). These receptors all stem from an adult man with Graves' hyperthyroidism.

CDR3 nucleotide sequence: TGTGCCAGCAAGGACAGGGTGGGCTCCTACGAGCAGTACTTC. Translation gives CASKDRVGSYEQYF. V and J are TRBV2 and TRBJ2-7, with 8 nucleotides matching TRBD1. After removal of 7 bases from V and 0 bases from J, the junction contained 5 bases not matched to a gene. CDR3 size: 14 residues. Germline V gives CDR1 SNHLY, CDR2 FYNNEI.

This chain uses TRBV20-1 with TRBJ2-2; 10 bases agree with TRBD2. The CDR3 is 19 residues long. Per the germline V gene, CDR1 is DFQATT and CDR2 is SNEGSKA (reference sequence). Unmatched junction bases numbered 11, after V lost 1 base and J lost 0 bases. This CDR3 reads CSARAPWGSGRSNTGELFF. Here the CDR3 DNA reads TGCAGTGCTAGAGCCCCTTGGGGTAGCGGGAGGTCGAACACCGGGGAGCTGTTTTTT.

The chain is built from TRBV5-6 and TRBJ2-7, with 8 bases lining up with TRBD1. The ends lost 5 bases at V and 5 bases at J; junction bases unmatched: 12. CDR1 SGHDT and CDR2 YYEEEE come from the germline V gene. This CDR3 has 15 amino acids. CDR3 nucleotides: TGTGCCAGCAGTATGACAGGGGAGTTCGGACACGAGCAGTACTTC. Amino acid sequence: CASSMTGEFGHEQYF.

This clonotype was recorded a few times. The chain couples TRBV25-1 to TRBJ1-5, with TRBD1 identical over 9 bases. The length of the CDR3 is 15 residues. Germline CDR1 reads MGHDK; CDR2 reads SYGVNS. V gave up 8 bases and J gave up 7 bases; unmatched junction bases: 12. Written as DNA, the CDR3 is TGTGCCAGCCCGACGGGAGGGACAGGGAAGCAGCCCCAGCATTTT. Protein: CASPTGGTGKQPQHF.

This clonotype has a count of ten or more. The gene calls are TRBV7-9 and TRBJ1-1; 7 bases agree with TRBD1. After removal of 5 bases from V and 0 bases from J, the junction contained 15 bases not matched to a gene. Germline CDR1 is SEHNR and CDR2 is FQNEAQ (reference sequence). The CDR3 spans 18 residues. The CDR3 DNA sequence: TGTGCCAGCAGCCTAGTTTCTGCAGGGGGAGGGATGAACACTGAAGCTTTCTTT. Encoded protein: CASSLVSAGGGMNTEAFF. The full variable domain, its missing parts supplied by reference TRBV7-9 and TRBJ1-1, is DTGVSQNPRHKITKRGQNVTFRCDPISEHNRLYWYRQTLGQGPEFLTYFQNEAQLEKSRLLSDRFSAERPKGSFSTLEIQRTEQGDSAMYLCASSLVSAGGGMNTEAFFGQGTRLTVV.

This chain connects TRBV25-1 to TRBJ1-5, with D uncertain. V lost 5 bases to trimming and J lost 2 bases, with 10 bases between them. This CDR3 comprises 14 residues. CDR1 and CDR2 (germline): MGHDK, SYGVNS. In DNA form, the CDR3 reads TGTGCCAGCAGTTTTTCCCACGGCAATCAGCCCCAGCATTTT. Residues: CASSFSHGNQPQHF. Using reference TRBV25-1 and TRBJ1-5 for the parts outside the CDR3, the full variable domain is EADIYQTPRYLVIGTGKKITLECSQTMGHDKMYWYQQDPGMELHLIHYSYGVNSTEKGDLSSESTVSRIRTEHFPLTLESARPSHTSQYLCASSFSHGNQPQHFGDGTRLSIL.

The J gene is TRBJ2-3, the V gene TRBV7-9, with TRBD1 identical over 7 bases. Germline values: CDR1 SEHNR, CDR2 FQNEAQ (reference sequence). The V segment lost 5 bases and the J segment 1 base; nucleotides outside the gene matches: 6. The CDR3 loop spans 15 amino acids. This chain's CDR3 is CASSPDRVGTDTQYF. The CDR3 bases are TGTGCCAGCAGCCCCGACAGGGTTGGCACAGATACGCAGTATTTT. Combining the CDR3 with reference TRBV7-9 and TRBJ2-3 gives the whole variable domain DTGVSQNPRHKITKRGQNVTFRCDPISEHNRLYWYRQTLGQGPEFLTYFQNEAQLEKSRLLSDRFSAERPKGSFSTLEIQRTEQGDSAMYLCASSPDRVGTDTQYFGPGTRLTVL.

This clonotype was counted many times. CDR3: CASSLGLVPQETQYF. The CDR3, as DNA: TGTGCCAGCAGCTTAGGTCTGGTGCCCCAAGAGACCCAGTACTTC. The chain has TRBV7-6 and TRBJ2-5; D unclear. The CDR3 is made up of 15 amino acids. Germline V CDR1 and CDR2: SGHVS, FNYEAQ. Trimming removed 1 base from V and 1 base from J, with 10 bases in between.